This T cell receptor (beta chain) is drawn from a study of blood T cell repertoires in COVID-19. Whole-study context: Acute and convalescent COVID-19 specimens originated in the United States, Italy and Spain.

Per the germline V gene, CDR1 is SNHLY and CDR2 is FYNNEI. Trimming cost V 1 base and J 1 base, with 7 bases left between them. This CDR3 comprises 14 residues. Profiling relied on immunoSEQ multiplex PCR, and the TCRdb table lists in-frame clones only, not all of them. The sample lists around 80,000 clones, over 75% occurring once. The V gene is TRBV2, the J gene TRBJ1-1; D not resolved. This receptor was identified in a human donor in a cohort sampled during active COVID-19. The sample was peripheral blood. CDR3 residues: CASSEEGGNTEAFF. The DNA of the CDR3 is TGTGCCAGCAGTGAAGAAGGAGGGAACACTGAAGCTTTCTTT.